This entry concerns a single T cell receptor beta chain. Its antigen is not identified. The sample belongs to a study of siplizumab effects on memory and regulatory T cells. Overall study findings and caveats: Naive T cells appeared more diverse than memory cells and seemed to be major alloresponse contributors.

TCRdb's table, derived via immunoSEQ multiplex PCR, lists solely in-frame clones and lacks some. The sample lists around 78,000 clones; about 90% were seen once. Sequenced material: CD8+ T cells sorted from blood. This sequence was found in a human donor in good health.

The CDR3 spells CATGEGKSETQYF. DNA for the CDR3: TGTGCCACCGGGGAGGGGAAGTCAGAGACCCAGTACTTC. V gene TRBV15 combines with J gene TRBJ2-5; 7 bases line up with TRBD2. Per the germline V gene, CDR1 is LNHNV and CDR2 is YYDKDF (reference sequence). The CDR3 runs 13 residues. The ends lost 8 bases at V and 4 bases at J; junction bases unmatched: 7. Using reference TRBV15 and TRBJ2-5 for the parts outside the CDR3, the full variable domain is DAMVIQNPRYQVTQFGKPVTLSCSQTLNHNVMYWYQQKSSQAPKLLFHYYDKDFNNEADTPDNFQSRRPNTSFCFLDIRSPGLGDTAMYLCATGEGKSETQYFGPGTRLLVL.